These 6 T cell receptor beta chains originate from one sample sequenced in a study of blood T cell repertoires in COVID-19. Assay: immunoSEQ multiplex PCR; the TCRdb copy retains only in-frame clones and omits some. This sample carries 200,000 to 300,000 clones, 65% to 85% of them seen once, and the ten largest clones take approximately 5.7%. The sample taken for sequencing was peripheral blood. The receptor source for this set is a human donor in a cohort sampled during active COVID-19.

V is TRBV9 and J is TRBJ2-2; TRBD1 matches 7 bases. The J segment lost 1 base and the V segment lost 4 bases, leaving 4 bases of the junction unmatched. The CDR3 length is 15 residues. Looked up from germline, CDR1 is SGDLS and CDR2 is YYNGEE. The CDR3 DNA reads TGTGCCAGCAGCTCAAGGACAGGGAACACCGGGGAGCTGTTTTTT. It codes for CASSSRTGNTGELFF. Drawing the rest from reference TRBV9 and TRBJ2-2, the complete variable domain is DSGVTQTPKHLITATGQRVTLRCSPRSGDLSVYWYQQSLDQGLQFLIQYYNGEERAKGNILERFSAQQFPDLHSELNLSSLELGDSALYFCASSSRTGNTGELFFGEGSRLTVL.

This chain links TRBV27 with TRBJ2-5, with 9 bases aligning to TRBD2. V dropped 5 bases and J dropped 2; count of bases not matched to a gene: 18. Germline lookup yields CDR1 MNHEY and CDR2 SMNVEV (reference sequence). CDR3 length: 19 residues. The CDR3: CASSPRGVAGAVLQETQYF. As DNA, the CDR3 is TGTGCCAGCAGTCCCCGTGGGGTAGCGGGGGCCGTCCTACAAGAGACCCAGTACTTC.

V and J are TRBV29-1 and TRBJ1-1; TRBD1 matches 8 bases. Germline assignment: CDR1 SQVTM and CDR2 ANQGSEA. The CDR3 runs to 13 residues. J lost 7 bases, V lost 7 bases, and 11 bases had no gene match. The CDR3 sequence is CSARTGFGIEAFF. The CDR3 region has the DNA TGCAGCGCCCGGACAGGGTTCGGTATTGAAGCTTTCTTT.

Of note for this clone: This CDR3 is also generated by other DNA sequences in the sample. The V gene is TRBV6-2 or TRBV6-3, the J gene TRBJ2-7; TRBD2 is a possible D gene (6 bases). Germline values: CDR1 MNHEY, CDR2 SVGEGT. V was pared by 3 bases and J by 4 bases, with 13 bases between. The CDR3 extends over 14 amino acids. CDR3 sequence reads: CASSYAGISYEQYF. The CDR3 DNA reads as TGTGCCAGCAGTTATGCGGGGATTTCGTACGAGCAGTACTTC.

This clone turned up a few times. The V gene is TRBV5-5, the J gene TRBJ1-1, with 9 bases fitting TRBD1. V was clipped by 7 bases and J by 2 bases; unmatched bases: 3. Germline V lookup: CDR1 SGHKS, CDR2 YYEKEE (reference sequence). CDR3 length: 13 amino acids. The CDR3: CASGTGPNTEAFF. The CDR3 DNA follows: TGTGCCAGCGGGACAGGGCCTAACACTGAAGCTTTCTTT.

The gene calls are TRBV5-5 and TRBJ1-6; 9 bases line up with TRBD1. V lost 2 bases and J lost 7; bases outside the gene matches: 7. The CDR3 sequence is 16 residues long. CDR1 and CDR2 from the germline V gene are SGHKS and YYEKEE (reference sequence). CDR3 residues: CASSFIPGTGNSPLHF. The CDR3 nucleotides are TGTGCCAGCAGCTTTATTCCCGGGACAGGGAATTCACCCCTCCACTTT.